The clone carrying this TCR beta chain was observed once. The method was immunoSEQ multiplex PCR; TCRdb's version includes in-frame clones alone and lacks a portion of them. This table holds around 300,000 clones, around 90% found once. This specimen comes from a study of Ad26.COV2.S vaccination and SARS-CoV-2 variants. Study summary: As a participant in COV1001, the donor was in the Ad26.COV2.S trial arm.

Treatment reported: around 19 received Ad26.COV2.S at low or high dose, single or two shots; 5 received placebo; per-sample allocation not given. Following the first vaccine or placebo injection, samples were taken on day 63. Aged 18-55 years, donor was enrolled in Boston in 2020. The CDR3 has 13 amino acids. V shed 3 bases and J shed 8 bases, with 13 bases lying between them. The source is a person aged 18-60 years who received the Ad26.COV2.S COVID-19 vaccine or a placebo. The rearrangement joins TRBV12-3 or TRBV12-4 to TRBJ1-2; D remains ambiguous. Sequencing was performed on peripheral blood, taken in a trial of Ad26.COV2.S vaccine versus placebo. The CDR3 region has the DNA TGTGCCAGCAGTTTTGCGGAGGGTGGAGGCTACACCTTC. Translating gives CASSFAEGGGYTF.